This entry lists 17 T cell receptor beta chains sequenced from one sample in a study of cytomegalovirus exposure and HLA in healthy donors. PCR amplification relied on 60 Vbeta primers (plus 13 Jbeta primers). Method: immunoSEQ multiplex PCR; TCRdb's copy keeps in-frame clones and lacks some. This table has about 120,000 clones, over 65% appearing once. The sequenced material came from PBMCs. The source is a man between 25 and 39 years old in good health and CMV-seropositive.

The chain recombines TRBV28 with TRBJ1-5, with 7 nucleotides matching TRBD1. CDR3 length equals 14 residues. CDR1 is MDHEN, CDR2 SYDVKM, per germline. The trim removed 4 bases at V and 5 bases at J, leaving 5 bases unmatched. The CDR3 loop reads CASSSLQGYQPQHF. As DNA, the CDR3 is TGTGCCAGCAGTTCCTTACAGGGGTATCAGCCCCAGCATTTT.

J is TRBJ2-4 and V is TRBV6-1; D is possibly TRBD2 (5 bases). CDR1 is MNHNS and CDR2 is SASEGT in the germline V gene. Trimming shortened V by 8 bases and J by 6 bases, and 20 bases separated the two germline ends. The CDR3 covers 15 residues. CDR3 DNA: TGTGCCAGCCCAGAGAATGGCGGGCCCCTAAACATTCAGTACTTC. It yields the protein CASPENGGPLNIQYF.

V gene TRBV7-2 combines with J gene TRBJ2-1, with 10 bases aligning to TRBD1. Germline CDR1 and CDR2: SGHTA and FQGNSA. The V and J ends lost 5 bases and 9 bases, in that order; junction bases with no gene match: 10. This CDR3 has 15 amino acids. This chain's CDR3 is CASSPGTGDWGEQFF. For the CDR3, the DNA is TGTGCCAGCAGCCCCGGGACAGGGGATTGGGGTGAGCAGTTCTTC.

The chain joins TRBV4-3 to TRBJ2-3; 14 nucleotides line up with TRBD2. Per germline, CDR1 LGHNA and CDR2 YSLEER. Trimming removed 0 bases from V and 0 bases from J; junction bases left unmatched: 8. This CDR3 spans 20 amino acids. Written as DNA, the CDR3 is TGCGCCAGCAGCCAAGATTTTCCGGGACTAGCGGGGGAGAGCACAGATACGCAGTATTTT. Translation: CASSQDFPGLAGESTDTQYF.

This chain connects TRBV7-6 to TRBJ1-6; tentatively, D is TRBD1 (6 bases). CDR1 and CDR2 from the germline V gene are SGHVS and FNYEAQ. Trimming shortened V by 1 base and J by 7 bases, and 8 bases separated the two germline ends. This CDR3 region has 14 residues. The CDR3 loop reads CASSLGRGNSPLHF. CDR3 bases: TGTGCCAGCAGCTTAGGCAGGGGCAATTCACCCCTCCACTTT.

The V call is TRBV20-1, the J call TRBJ2-3; D gene ambiguous. The CDR3 covers 11 residues. Germline lookup yields CDR1 DFQATT and CDR2 SNEGSKA (reference sequence). The V end was cut by 6 bases, the J end by 6 bases, with 10 bases between. CDR3 residues: CSAFLVDTQYF. CDR3 nucleotide sequence: TGCAGTGCGTTCCTAGTGGATACGCAGTATTTT.

The V gene is TRBV6-5, the J gene TRBJ1-6, with a possible D match to TRBD1 (5 bases). The CDR3 length is 15 residues. The V gene lost 4 bases and the J gene lost 11 bases, with 18 bases spanning the gap. Germline-derived CDR1 and CDR2 are MNHEY and SVGAGI. The CDR3 loop reads CASSLVKGAGPPLHF. The CDR3 nucleotides read TGTGCCAGCAGTTTAGTAAAAGGGGCCGGGCCACCCCTCCACTTT.

The chain links TRBV19 to TRBJ2-5; D is perhaps TRBD2 (6 bases). The end of the DNA fits TRBJ2-7 better, so the J call may be wrong. The CDR3 is 12 residues long. Germline V gives CDR1 LNHDA, CDR2 SQIVND (reference sequence). This CDR3 is CASSRGGYEQYF. In DNA form, the CDR3 reads TGTGCCAGTAGTAGAGGAGGGTACGAGCAGTACTTC.

The rearrangement joins TRBV6-6 to TRBJ2-2; 7 positions match TRBD2. From germline, CDR1 is MNHNY and CDR2 SVGAGI (reference sequence). The length of the CDR3 is 15 residues. J lost 6 bases, V lost 10 bases, and 14 bases had no gene match. In DNA form, the CDR3 reads TGTGCCACCCAGGATCGCGGGGGTAGGGCCGGGGAGCTGTTTTTT. Translation gives CATQDRGGRAGELFF.

The chain links TRBV7-6 to TRBJ2-1; no clear D. The CDR3 loop spans 16 amino acids. Germline lookup yields CDR1 SGHVS and CDR2 FNYEAQ. The germline V and J ends were trimmed by 1 base and 3 bases, with 13 bases remaining between them. This CDR3 reads CASSLVVEADYNEQFF. CDR3 nucleotide sequence: TGTGCCAGCAGCTTAGTCGTTGAGGCAGACTACAATGAGCAGTTCTTC. The complete variable domain, with remaining parts taken from reference TRBV7-6 and TRBJ2-1, reads GAGVSQSPRYKVTKRGQDVALRCDPISGHVSLYWYRQALGQGPEFLTYFNYEAQQDKSGLPNDRFSAERPEGSISTLTIQRTEQRDSAMYRCASSLVVEADYNEQFFGPGTRLTVL.

Of note for this clone: Sequence at one end of the junction differs from germline and may be a read error. The same CDR3 arises from other DNA sequences in this sample as well. The chain recombines TRBV4-3 with TRBJ1-3; D is perhaps TRBD1 (5 bases). The CDR3 sequence is 14 residues long. The germline gives CDR1 LGHNA, CDR2 YSLEER. In DNA, the CDR3 is TGCGCTAGCAGCCAGCGGGGGTGGGGAAACACCATATATTTT. Amino acid sequence: CASSQRGWGNTIYF.

The V and J genes are TRBV9 and TRBJ2-2, with 10 bases matching TRBD2. The CDR3 length is 17 residues. J lost 6 bases, V lost 1 base, and 9 bases had no gene match. CDR1 is SGDLS, CDR2 YYNGEE, per germline. As DNA, the CDR3 is TGTGCCAGCAGCGTATCCAGCGGGGGGGCTAAAGCCGGGGAGCTGTTTTTT. This translates into CASSVSSGGAKAGELFF.

The rearrangement joins TRBV19 to TRBJ2-3, with 9 bases fitting TRBD1. Per the germline V gene, CDR1 is LNHDA and CDR2 is SQIVND (reference sequence). Germline trimming cut 8 bases from V and 2 bases from J; bases unmatched to any gene: 5. The CDR3 extends over 14 amino acids. For the CDR3, the DNA is TGTGCCAGTGCCGGGACAGGGTTCACAGATACGCAGTATTTT. It yields the protein CASAGTGFTDTQYF. The whole variable domain, filled in from reference TRBV19 and TRBJ2-3, reads DGGITQSPKYLFRKEGQNVTLSCEQNLNHDAMYWYRQDPGQGLRLIYYSQIVNDFQKGDIAEGYSVSREKKESFPLTVTSAQKNPTAFYLCASAGTGFTDTQYFGPGTRLTVL.

This chain links TRBV27 with TRBJ1-6, with D unresolved. V dropped 2 bases and J dropped 10 bases, with 9 bases sitting between them. Germline CDR1 is MNHEY and CDR2 is SMNVEV (reference sequence). This CDR3 has 13 amino acids. The CDR3 here is CASSLPQNSPLHF. DNA for the CDR3: TGTGCCAGCAGTTTACCCCAGAACTCACCCCTCCACTTT.

The chain carries TRBV27 and TRBJ2-1, with 8 bases that match TRBD1. CDR3 length equals 14 residues. The V and J ends lost 5 bases and 8 bases, in that order; junction bases with no gene match: 8. CDR1 and CDR2 from the germline V gene are MNHEY and SMNVEV (reference sequence). CDR3 coding DNA: TGTGCCAGCAGTCCCCGGGACAGGTCCCATGAGCAGTTCTTC. Its translation: CASSPRDRSHEQFF.

The V and J genes are TRBV5-6 and TRBJ2-5; 8 bases match TRBD2. This CDR3 has 14 residues. CDR1 and CDR2 (germline): SGHDT, YYEEEE. J lost 5 bases, V lost 3 bases, and 6 bases had no gene match. Here the CDR3 reads CASSSRGGGETQYF. The DNA for the CDR3 is TGTGCCAGCAGCTCCCGGGGGGGCGGGGAGACCCAGTACTTC.

This clone occurred once. The rearrangement joins TRBV6-1 to TRBJ1-6; TRBD1 is a possible D gene (5 bases). Germline V gene data show CDR1 as MNHNS and CDR2 as SASEGT. The CDR3 is 16 amino acids. The V and J ends lost 3 bases and 0 bases respectively, with 9 bases between them. The CDR3 region has the DNA TGTGCCAGCAGTGACGGCAGGGTCTCCTATAATTCACCCCTCCACTTT. This encodes CASSDGRVSYNSPLHF.